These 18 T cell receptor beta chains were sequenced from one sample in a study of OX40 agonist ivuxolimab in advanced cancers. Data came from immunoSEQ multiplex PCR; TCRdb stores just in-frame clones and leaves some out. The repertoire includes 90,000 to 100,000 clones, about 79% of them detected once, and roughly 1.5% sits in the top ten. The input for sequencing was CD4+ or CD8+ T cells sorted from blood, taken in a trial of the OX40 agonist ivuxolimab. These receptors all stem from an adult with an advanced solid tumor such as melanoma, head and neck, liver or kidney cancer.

CDR3 region: CASSRRDYTEAFF. CDR3 DNA sequence: TGTGCCAGCAGCCGCAGAGATTACACTGAAGCTTTCTTT. The chain is built from TRBV14 and TRBJ1-1, with D unclear. The CDR3 totals 13 residues. Trimming pared 4 bases from V and 3 bases from J, leaving 9 bases between. Per the germline V gene, CDR1 is SGHDN and CDR2 is FVKESK. Together with reference TRBV14 and TRBJ1-1, the CDR3 gives the full variable domain: EAGVTQFPSHSVIEKGQTVTLRCDPISGHDNLYWYRRVMGKEIKFLLHFVKESKQDESGMPNNRFLAERTGGTYSTLKVQPAELEDSGVYFCASSRRDYTEAFFGQGTRLTVV.

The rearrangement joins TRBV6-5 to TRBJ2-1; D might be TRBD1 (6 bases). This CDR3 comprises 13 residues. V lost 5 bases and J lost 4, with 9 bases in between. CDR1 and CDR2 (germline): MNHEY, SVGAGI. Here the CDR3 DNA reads TGTGCCAGCAGTCGGGACACGTACAATGAGCAGTTCTTC. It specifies CASSRDTYNEQFF.

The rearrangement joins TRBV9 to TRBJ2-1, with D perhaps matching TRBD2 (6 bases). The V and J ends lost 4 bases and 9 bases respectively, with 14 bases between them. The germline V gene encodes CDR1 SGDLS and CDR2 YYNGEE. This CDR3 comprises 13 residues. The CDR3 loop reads CASSLLAYGEQFF. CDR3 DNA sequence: TGTGCCAGCAGCCTTCTAGCGTACGGTGAGCAGTTCTTC.

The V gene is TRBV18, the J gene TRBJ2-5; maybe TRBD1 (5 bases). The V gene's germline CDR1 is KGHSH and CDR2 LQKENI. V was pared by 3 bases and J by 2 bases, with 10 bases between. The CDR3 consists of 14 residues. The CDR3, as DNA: TGTGCCAGCTCACCTAGCAGGGCGCAAGAGACCCAGTACTTC. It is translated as CASSPSRAQETQYF.

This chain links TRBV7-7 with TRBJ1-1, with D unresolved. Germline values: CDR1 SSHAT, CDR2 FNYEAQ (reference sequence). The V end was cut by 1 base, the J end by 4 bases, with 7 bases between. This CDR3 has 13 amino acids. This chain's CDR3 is CASSLVQGTEAFF. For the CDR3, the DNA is TGTGCCAGCAGCTTAGTTCAAGGCACTGAAGCTTTCTTT.

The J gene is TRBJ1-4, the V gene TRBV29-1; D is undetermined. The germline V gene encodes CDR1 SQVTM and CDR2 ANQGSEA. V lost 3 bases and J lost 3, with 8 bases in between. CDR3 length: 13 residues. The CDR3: CSVEGKANEKLFF. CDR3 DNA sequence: TGCAGCGTTGAGGGGAAGGCTAATGAAAAACTGTTTTTT.

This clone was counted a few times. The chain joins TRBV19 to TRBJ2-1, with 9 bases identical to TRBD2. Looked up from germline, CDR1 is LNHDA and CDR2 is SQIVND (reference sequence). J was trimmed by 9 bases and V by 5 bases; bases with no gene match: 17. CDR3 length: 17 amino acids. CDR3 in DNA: TGTGCCAGTAGTGGCCCCCGACTAGCGGAGTCCCTAGGTGAGCAGTTCTTC. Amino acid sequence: CASSGPRLAESLGEQFF. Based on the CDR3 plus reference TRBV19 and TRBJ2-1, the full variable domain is DGGITQSPKYLFRKEGQNVTLSCEQNLNHDAMYWYRQDPGQGLRLIYYSQIVNDFQKGDIAEGYSVSREKKESFPLTVTSAQKNPTAFYLCASSGPRLAESLGEQFFGPGTRLTVL.

CDR3 sequence reads: CASSNLGLAGAKNIQYF. CDR3 sequence (DNA): TGTGCCAGCAGCAACCTGGGACTAGCGGGAGCCAAAAACATTCAGTACTTC. The rearrangement links TRBV7-2 to TRBJ2-4, with 12 bases aligning to TRBD2. CDR1 and CDR2 (germline): SGHTA, FQGNSA. CDR3 length: 17 residues. V shed 5 bases, J shed 0 bases, and the junction held 5 bases outside the gene matches.

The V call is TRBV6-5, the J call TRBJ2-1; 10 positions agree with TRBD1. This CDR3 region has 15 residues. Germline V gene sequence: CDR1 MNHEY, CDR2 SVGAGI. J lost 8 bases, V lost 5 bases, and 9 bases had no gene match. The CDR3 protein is CASSPRDRGLHEQFF. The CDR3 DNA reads TGTGCCAGCAGTCCCCGGGACAGGGGACTCCATGAGCAGTTCTTC.

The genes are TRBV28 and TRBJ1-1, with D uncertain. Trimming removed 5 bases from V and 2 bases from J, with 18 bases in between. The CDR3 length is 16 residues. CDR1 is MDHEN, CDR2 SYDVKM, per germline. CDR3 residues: CASSPLGVGSNTEAFF. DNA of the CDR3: TGTGCCAGCAGTCCCCTTGGAGTCGGGTCAAACACTGAAGCTTTCTTT.

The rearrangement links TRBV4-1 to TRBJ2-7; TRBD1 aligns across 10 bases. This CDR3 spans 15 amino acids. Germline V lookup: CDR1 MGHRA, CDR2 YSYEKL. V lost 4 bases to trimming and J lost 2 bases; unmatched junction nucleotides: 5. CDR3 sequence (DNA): TGCGCCAGCAGCCGGGACAGGGGTCAAACCTACGAGCAGTACTTC. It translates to CASSRDRGQTYEQYF.

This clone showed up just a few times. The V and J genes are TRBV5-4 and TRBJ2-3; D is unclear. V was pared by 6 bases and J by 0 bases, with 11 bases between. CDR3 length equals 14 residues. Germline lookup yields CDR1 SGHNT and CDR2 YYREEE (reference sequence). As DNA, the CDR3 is TGTGCCAGCATGGAGTGGTTAAGCACAGATACGCAGTATTTT. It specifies CASMEWLSTDTQYF.

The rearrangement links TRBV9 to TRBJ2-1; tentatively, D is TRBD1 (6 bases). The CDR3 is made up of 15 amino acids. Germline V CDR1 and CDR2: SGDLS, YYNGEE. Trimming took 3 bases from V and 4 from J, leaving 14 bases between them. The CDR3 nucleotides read TGTGCCAGCAGCGCTCCGGGACACCGGTACAATGAGCAGTTCTTC. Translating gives CASSAPGHRYNEQFF.

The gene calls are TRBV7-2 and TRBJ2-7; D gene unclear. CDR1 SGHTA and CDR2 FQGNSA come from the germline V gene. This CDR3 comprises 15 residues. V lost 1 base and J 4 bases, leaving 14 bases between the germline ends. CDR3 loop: CASSLEGSSLYEQYF. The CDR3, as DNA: TGTGCCAGCAGCTTAGAGGGTAGCAGTCTATACGAGCAGTACTTC.

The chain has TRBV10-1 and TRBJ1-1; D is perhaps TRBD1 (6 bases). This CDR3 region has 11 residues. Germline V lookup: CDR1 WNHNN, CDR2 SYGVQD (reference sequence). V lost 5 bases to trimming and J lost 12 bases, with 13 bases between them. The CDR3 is CASSQGRGTFF. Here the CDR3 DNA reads TGCGCCAGCAGTCAGGGGAGGGGAACTTTCTTT.

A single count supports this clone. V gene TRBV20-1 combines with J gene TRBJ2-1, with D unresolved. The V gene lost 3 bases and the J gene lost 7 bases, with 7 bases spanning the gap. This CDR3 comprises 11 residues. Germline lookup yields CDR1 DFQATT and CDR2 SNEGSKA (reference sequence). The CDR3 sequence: CSASGRNEQFF. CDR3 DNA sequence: TGCAGTGCTAGCGGTAGAAATGAGCAGTTCTTC.

The CDR3 spells CASSLGGPSSYNEQFF. CDR3 DNA: TGCGCCAGCAGCTTGGGAGGCCCCAGCTCCTACAATGAGCAGTTCTTC. The chain employs TRBV5-1 and TRBJ2-1; D is unclear. Germline V gene data show CDR1 as SGHRS and CDR2 as YFSETQ. Trimming shortened V by 0 bases and J by 0 bases, and 10 bases separated the two germline ends. The length of the CDR3 is 16 residues.

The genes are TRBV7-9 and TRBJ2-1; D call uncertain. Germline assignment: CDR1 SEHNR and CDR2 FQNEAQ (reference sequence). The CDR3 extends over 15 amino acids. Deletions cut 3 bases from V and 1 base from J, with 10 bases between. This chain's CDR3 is CASSFLTNSYNEQFF. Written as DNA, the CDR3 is TGTGCCAGCAGCTTCCTAACGAATTCCTACAATGAGCAGTTCTTC.